Given below is one T cell receptor beta chain in context. At least ten counts were recorded for this clonotype. Its specific antigen is unknown. The sample holds no much larger clone one base away, and base qualities are not on file. Flow cytometry had shown CD8+CD57+ cell expansion in the patients selected for sequencing. All patients had severe acquired aplastic anemia diagnosed by International Study of Aplastic Anemia and Agranulocytosis and Camitta criteria. No therapy had been received by the patients at the time of blood sampling. TCR repertoires of sorted CD4+ and CD8+ blood T cells from severe aplastic anemia patients and healthy subjects were deep-sequenced in the study. Patients were enrolled in the USA under clinicaltrials.gov protocols 00001620, 01623167, 00001397, 00071045, 00081523 and 00961064. Ficoll-Paque density gradient centrifugation was used to isolate peripheral blood mononuclear cells. Before DNA extraction, CD4+ and CD8+ T cells were sorted with FACS or magnetic beads.

This sample was taken from a study of CD8+CD57+ T cells in acquired aplastic anemia (dated 2018 in TCRdb). Background for the entire study: On average, sorted CD4+ and CD8+ cells yielded about 3 ug of extracted DNA, with a range of about 0.17 to 27.4 ug. A CD8+CD57+ expansion meant a frequency higher than the mean frequency seen in healthy subjects. The investigation overall reported the following: Although roughly 29 CD8+ CDR3 sequences were shared by patients and controls, these sequences appeared highly expressed in patients and within the immunodominant clones of patients. No significant difference in CD8+ Simpson's diversity was found between patients and healthy controls (P=0.060).

V sheds 2 bases and J sheds 2 bases, leaving 9 bases between their ends. The CDR3 measures 14 amino acids from cysteine to phenylalanine. Of the read, only the CDR3 DNA is kept; its 42 bases are in frame from base 1. As encoded in the germline V gene (reference sequence), CDR1 is SGHAT while CDR2 is FQDESV. TCR beta VDJ combination and CDR3 sequence profiling used genomic DNA as the template. An Illumina HiSeq 2000 was used for TCR repertoire sequencing. As for the original processing: TRBV/TRBJ rearrangement plots, CDR3 size and DJ length profiles, and Simpson's diversity index were used to assess repertoires. Whichever DNA sequence was most abundant in the deep sequencing data was defined as the immunodominant clone. CDR3 amino acid sequences were checked for sharing across subjects and were also compared against the VDJdb database and published repertoires. TCRdb reworked the public reads: Q25 trimming with fastp, MiXCR clone assembly, productive beta chains retained. Under each unique CDR3 protein, matching rows form one entry showing the most common genes and DNA. TCRdb assigned the V and J calls; the authors' analysis was not used. The sample table contains over 150,000 distinct CDR3 sequences; only one count was recorded for about 45% of them. The ten largest account for around 2.9% of the sample.

Sequenced: sorted CD4+, CD8+, or CD8+CD57+ T cells (not recorded which) from PBMCs. This receptor chain uses TRBV11-1 and TRBJ2-5; there is no confident call for the D gene. The TCR originated in a human donor with aplastic anemia. The nucleotide sequence reads TGTGCCAGCAGCTTACCGGAAGAGCAAGAGACCCAGTACTTC. It translates to CASSLPEEQETQYF.